One and the same sample provided the 10 T cell receptor beta chains below, sequenced in a study of PD-1 blockade in classical Hodgkin lymphoma (dated by TCRdb to 2019 to 2021). The receptor library was made with the immunoSEQ multiplex PCR assay. TCRdb mirrors the immuneACCESS table, restricted to in-frame sequences. Some clones are absent from its copies; in checked studies, under half trace to an unresolved V gene, and the reason for the others is unknown. The sample has 25,000 to 35,000 clones on record, about 82% of them singletons. The ten most abundant clones make up about 0.59% of the sample. This specimen's time point label, per the study, means: cycle 4 day 1 (C4D1), after 6 weeks of nivolumab. Every trial patient had relapsed after autologous stem cell transplantation, and cohorts A, B and C differed in prior brentuximab vedotin exposure. Magnetic negative selection with a Miltenyi CD4+ T cell isolation kit was used to purify CD4+ T cells from thawed PBMCs.

The input for sequencing was CD4+ T cells from blood, taken before the fourth cycle of nivolumab. The receptors stem from a human donor with classical Hodgkin lymphoma.

V is TRBV7-9 and J is TRBJ2-5, with 8 positions matching TRBD2. There are 15 residues in the CDR3. Germline V gene data show CDR1 as SEHNR and CDR2 as FQNEAQ (reference sequence). V gave up 5 bases and J gave up 2 bases; unmatched junction bases: 7. CDR3 bases: TGTGCCAGCAGCCCGTCGTCGGGGGGGCAAGAGACCCAGTACTTC. Translation gives CASSPSSGGQETQYF. Looking up the rest from reference TRBV7-9 and TRBJ2-5 gives the full variable domain: DTGVSQNPRHKITKRGQNVTFRCDPISEHNRLYWYRQTLGQGPEFLTYFQNEAQLEKSRLLSDRFSAERPKGSFSTLEIQRTEQGDSAMYLCASSPSSGGQETQYFGPGTRLLVL.

This clone was picked up a small number of times. The conserved phenylalanine or tryptophan is not found at the CDR3 terminus, so this likely reflects a read error. The limits of the CDR3 on the DNA are not certain, so only TCRdb's listed CDR3 is given. The chain is built from TRBV29-1 and TRBJ1-2. The CDR3 is 8 residues long, counting both termini. Germline V gene data show CDR1 as SQVTM and CDR2 as ANQGSEA. This CDR3 reads CSVDGLYV.

V usage is TRBV5-1 and J usage is TRBJ2-5; 9 bases agree with TRBD2. V gave up 4 bases and J gave up 2 bases; unmatched junction bases: 6. The CDR3 has 15 amino acids. Germline-derived CDR1 and CDR2 are SGHRS and YFSETQ. In DNA, the CDR3 is TGCGCCAGCAGCACGCTTAGCGGGGGACAAGAGACCCAGTACTTC. Its translation: CASSTLSGGQETQYF.

The chain joins TRBV7-9 to TRBJ1-1; D call uncertain. The V end was cut by 8 bases, the J end by 1 base, with 14 bases between. The CDR3 consists of 14 residues. Germline values: CDR1 SEHNR, CDR2 FQNEAQ (reference sequence). CDR3 DNA: TGTGCCAGCTCCAACAAGGTCGCGAACACTGAAGCTTTCTTT. This gives the protein CASSNKVANTEAFF. Full variable domain (remainder filled in from reference TRBV7-9 and TRBJ1-1): DTGVSQNPRHKITKRGQNVTFRCDPISEHNRLYWYRQTLGQGPEFLTYFQNEAQLEKSRLLSDRFSAERPKGSFSTLEIQRTEQGDSAMYLCASSNKVANTEAFFGQGTRLTVV.

This clone was detected a few times. V gene TRBV10-3 combines with J gene TRBJ2-7; D perhaps matches TRBD1 (6 bases). Trimming left V 0 bases short and J 6 bases short, with 9 bases between. CDR1 is ENHRY and CDR2 is SYGVKD in the germline V gene. This CDR3 comprises 13 residues. In DNA, the CDR3 is TGTGCCATCAGTGAGTCAGGGGGATCCGAGCAGTACTTC. Protein sequence: CAISESGGSEQYF.

The gene calls are TRBV9 and TRBJ2-1, with 11 bases matching TRBD1. The CDR3 sequence is 15 residues long. The ends lost 3 bases at V and 7 bases at J; junction bases unmatched: 6. From germline, CDR1 is SGDLS and CDR2 YYNGEE. CDR3 region: CASSGTGTGGNEQFF. The CDR3 bases are TGTGCCAGCAGCGGAACCGGGACAGGGGGGAATGAGCAGTTCTTC. The full variable domain, its missing parts supplied by reference TRBV9 and TRBJ2-1, is DSGVTQTPKHLITATGQRVTLRCSPRSGDLSVYWYQQSLDQGLQFLIQYYNGEERAKGNILERFSAQQFPDLHSELNLSSLELGDSALYFCASSGTGTGGNEQFFGPGTRLTVL.

The rearrangement links TRBV5-1 to TRBJ2-2; D not resolved. The length of the CDR3 is 13 residues. Germline loops: CDR1 SGHRS, CDR2 YFSETQ. V shed 4 bases and J shed 8 bases, with 12 bases lying between them. CDR3: CASSAGSVGELFF. In DNA form, the CDR3 reads TGCGCCAGCAGCGCCGGGTCGGTGGGGGAGCTGTTTTTT.

The chain couples TRBV11-3 to TRBJ2-1; D is ambiguous. Germline V gene lookup returns CDR1 SGHNT and CDR2 YENEEA. This CDR3 spans 13 amino acids. V lost 0 bases, J lost 6 bases, and 6 bases lay in between. CDR3 sequence (DNA): TGTGCCAGCAGCTTAGATCCTGCCAATGAGCAGTTCTTC. It yields the protein CASSLDPANEQFF.

The chain recombines TRBV5-1 with TRBJ1-5; D uncertain. The CDR3 length is 13 residues. Trimming took off 4 bases at V and 4 bases at J, with 9 bases between the two ends. Per germline, CDR1 SGHRS and CDR2 YFSETQ. The CDR3 region is CASSTGPNQPQHF. The CDR3 nucleotides read TGCGCCAGCAGCACCGGGCCAAATCAGCCCCAGCATTTT.

This chain connects TRBV2 to TRBJ1-1, with TRBD1 identical over 7 bases. This CDR3 is built from 13 residues. CDR1 is SNHLY and CDR2 is FYNNEI in the germline V gene. V trimming: 8 bases; J trimming: 0 bases; junction bases outside the gene matches: 3. DNA for the CDR3: TGTGCCAGCCAGGGGGAAATGAACACTGAAGCTTTCTTT. This sequence encodes CASQGEMNTEAFF.